Following are 27 T cell receptor beta chains from one sample sequenced in a study of T cells in localized non-small cell lung cancer. Only in-frame clones appear in the TCRdb table, and some are missing; sequencing was by immunoSEQ multiplex PCR. The table records roughly 50,000 clones, approximately 89% of them present only once. The sequencing used peripheral blood, collected before any cancer treatment. The receptors were gathered from a man between 40 and 69 years old with stage I lung adenocarcinoma.

V usage is TRBV2 and J usage is TRBJ2-1; TRBD1 might be the D (5 bases). The CDR3 extends over 12 amino acids. The V gene lost 5 bases and the J gene lost 6 bases, with 8 bases spanning the gap. Per germline, CDR1 SNHLY and CDR2 FYNNEI. CDR3 nucleotides: TGTGCCAGCAGTCCCGACAGCAATGAGCAGTTCTTC. Translation gives CASSPDSNEQFF.

The chain links TRBV5-4 to TRBJ2-3; TRBD2 agrees at 11 bases. CDR1 and CDR2 (germline): SGHNT, YYREEE (reference sequence). V lost 4 bases and J lost 8; bases outside the gene matches: 12. This CDR3 comprises 16 residues. CDR3 coding DNA: TGTGCCAGCAGCCGCGGACTAGCGGGTGGGGGGAGTACGCAGTATTTT. This gives the protein CASSRGLAGGGSTQYF.

The genes are TRBV6-4 and TRBJ2-2; D is unresolved. The CDR3 has 13 amino acids. Looked up from germline, CDR1 is MRHNA and CDR2 is SNTAGT. Trimming stripped 0 bases from V and 5 bases from J, with 4 bases between. The CDR3 loop is CASSDSETGELFF. The CDR3 coding sequence is TGTGCCAGCAGTGACTCGGAAACCGGGGAGCTGTTTTTT.

This clone appeared once. V is TRBV5-5 and J is TRBJ1-1; no clear D gene. Germline CDR1 and CDR2: SGHKS and YYEKEE (reference sequence). CDR3 size: 15 residues. V lost 4 bases, J lost 5 bases, and 18 bases lay in between. CDR3 DNA: TGTGCCAGCAGCCGCGGAAGTGGGCTTCTTACTGAAGCTTTCTTT. As protein: CASSRGSGLLTEAFF.

V gene TRBV4-1 combines with J gene TRBJ1-4; D ambiguous. CDR3 size: 17 residues. V was shortened by 0 bases and J by 0 bases, with 11 bases between the two germline ends. The V gene's germline CDR1 is MGHRA and CDR2 YSYEKL. This CDR3 is CASSQDLIDATNEKLFF. As DNA, the CDR3 is TGCGCCAGCAGCCAAGATTTAATCGACGCAACTAATGAAAAACTGTTTTTT.

This clone was seen only once. V and J are TRBV6-5 and TRBJ2-5, with 14 bases lining up with TRBD2. Germline V CDR1 and CDR2: MNHEY, SVGAGI. The CDR3 runs 15 residues. J lost 4 bases, V lost 5 bases, and 3 bases had no gene match. Here the CDR3 DNA reads TGTGCCAGCAGTGGACTAGCGGGAGGCGGAGAGACCCAGTACTTC. It yields the protein CASSGLAGGGETQYF.

V usage is TRBV7-9 and J usage is TRBJ2-5; TRBD2 aligns across 7 bases. From germline, CDR1 is SEHNR and CDR2 FQNEAQ (reference sequence). V was clipped by 2 bases and J by 2 bases; unmatched bases: 8. This CDR3 is built from 16 residues. CDR3 amino acids: CASSLILGGPQETQYF. CDR3 nucleotides: TGTGCCAGCAGCTTAATATTGGGAGGGCCTCAAGAGACCCAGTACTTC.

The chain carries TRBV6-5 and TRBJ2-7; no firm D call. CDR1 is MNHEY and CDR2 is SVGAGI in the germline V gene. The CDR3 sequence is 14 residues long. The V end lost 2 bases, the J end lost 0 bases, and 8 bases lay between the germline ends. The CDR3, as DNA: TGTGCCAGCAGTTACCTAAGAACCTCCTACGAGCAGTACTTC. Translated: CASSYLRTSYEQYF.

The genes are TRBV27 and TRBJ1-4; D remains ambiguous. Per the germline V gene, CDR1 is MNHEY and CDR2 is SMNVEV (reference sequence). The CDR3 runs to 17 residues. With 5 bases removed from V and 1 base from J, the gap between germline ends came to 17 bases. CDR3: CASSPIGQTGTNEKLFF. The CDR3 region has the DNA TGTGCCAGCAGTCCTATAGGGCAGACGGGAACTAATGAAAAACTGTTTTTT.

The chain joins TRBV28 to TRBJ1-1; 12 bases are shared with TRBD1. J lost 10 bases, V lost 4 bases, and 13 bases had no gene match. Germline V gene data show CDR1 as MDHEN and CDR2 as SYDVKM. The CDR3 length is 16 residues. The CDR3 is CASSSTGTGGTIGAFF. CDR3 coding DNA: TGTGCCAGCAGTTCGACCGGGACAGGGGGCACTATCGGAGCTTTCTTT.

The J gene is TRBJ2-6, the V gene TRBV7-9; D is unclear. The CDR3 is made up of 14 amino acids. Germline values: CDR1 SEHNR, CDR2 FQNEAQ (reference sequence). V was shortened by 3 bases and J by 0 bases, with 3 bases between the two germline ends. The CDR3 loop is CASSLSSGANVLTF. CDR3 sequence (DNA): TGTGCCAGCAGCTTGAGCTCTGGGGCCAACGTCCTGACTTTC.

The CDR3 region has the DNA TGTGCCAGCAGTGAACGGAGCTCTGGGGCCAACGTCCTGACTTTC. This gives the protein CASSERSSGANVLTF. The J gene is TRBJ2-6, the V gene TRBV6-1; D ambiguous. The CDR3 spans 15 residues. With 2 bases removed from V and 0 bases from J, the gap between germline ends came to 5 bases. The germline CDR1 and CDR2 sequences are MNHNS and SASEGT.

The chain joins TRBV7-3 to TRBJ2-1; weak D call: TRBD2 (6 bases). Trimming stripped 0 bases from V and 2 bases from J, with 11 bases between. The CDR3 is 16 residues long. Germline V CDR1 and CDR2: SGHTA, FQGTGA. The CDR3, as DNA: TGTGCCAGCAGCTTAACGGCTAGCGTCACCTACAATGAGCAGTTCTTC. Its protein product is CASSLTASVTYNEQFF. The full variable domain, completed using reference TRBV7-3 and TRBJ2-1, is GAGVSQTPSNKVTEKGKYVELRCDPISGHTALYWYRQSLGQGPEFLIYFQGTGAADDSGLPNDRFFAVRPEGSVSTLKIQRTERGDSAVYLCASSLTASVTYNEQFFGPGTRLTVL.

The V and J genes are TRBV19 and TRBJ1-1, with 7 bases that match TRBD1. V gave up 6 bases and J gave up 0 bases; unmatched junction bases: 7. Germline assignment: CDR1 LNHDA and CDR2 SQIVND (reference sequence). The CDR3 has 15 amino acids. CDR3 sequence: CASRPDRVMNTEAFF. CDR3 in DNA: TGTGCCAGTAGGCCCGACAGGGTAATGAACACTGAAGCTTTCTTT.

The rearrangement uses TRBV28 and TRBJ2-7, with 7 bases aligning to TRBD1. Germline CDR1 is MDHEN and CDR2 is SYDVKM. The CDR3 spans 15 residues. The V segment lost 3 bases and the J segment 3 bases; nucleotides outside the gene matches: 8. Here the CDR3 reads CASSFPGTAGYEQYF. The CDR3 region has the DNA TGTGCCAGCAGTTTCCCCGGGACAGCAGGCTACGAGCAGTACTTC.

The J gene is TRBJ2-5, the V gene TRBV4-1; 13 nucleotides agree with TRBD2. Trimming cost V 5 bases and J 3 bases; bases outside gene matches: 3. This CDR3 spans 15 amino acids. Germline V gene sequence: CDR1 MGHRA, CDR2 YSYEKL. DNA of the CDR3: TGCGCCAGCAGCACCGGACTAGCGGGAGAAGAGACCCAGTACTTC. Its translation is CASSTGLAGEETQYF.

This clone was counted only a few times. The chain combines TRBV7-6 with TRBJ1-1; D is uncertain. The CDR3 spans 15 residues. Germline CDR1 reads SGHVS; CDR2 reads FNYEAQ. Trimming took off 2 bases at V and 4 bases at J, with 14 bases between the two ends. CDR3: CASSLLRSDFTEAFF. Here the CDR3 DNA reads TGTGCCAGCAGCTTACTCCGTAGCGATTTCACTGAAGCTTTCTTT.

This clone was counted only a few times. This chain joins TRBV27 and TRBJ2-7, with D possibly called TRBD1 or TRBD2 (5 bases each). The V end was cut by 4 bases, the J end by 5 bases, with 15 bases between. The CDR3 totals 14 residues. The germline gives CDR1 MNHEY, CDR2 SMNVEV (reference sequence). The CDR3 DNA reads as TGTGCCAGCAGTTGGGGCGGGTCTGTCGACGAGCAGTACTTC. Its translation: CASSWGGSVDEQYF.

The rearrangement joins TRBV14 to TRBJ1-1; D gene ambiguous. Trimming cost V 4 bases and J 1 base, with 7 bases left between them. CDR1 and CDR2 from the germline V gene are SGHDN and FVKESK. This CDR3 has 13 amino acids. CDR3 in amino acids: CASSPSPNTEAFF. CDR3 nucleotides: TGTGCCAGCAGCCCGAGTCCGAACACTGAAGCTTTCTTT.

In regard to this clone: The junction departs from the called germline gene at one end, perhaps through a read error. Other DNA sequences in the sample encode the same CDR3. The J gene is TRBJ2-7, the V gene TRBV9, with D tentatively TRBD1 (6 bases). Germline V CDR1 and CDR2: SGDLS, YYNGEE. The CDR3 totals 14 residues. For the CDR3, the DNA is TGTGCTAGCAGCGTGGGGCAGGGGACCTACGAGCAGTACTTC. This codes for CASSVGQGTYEQYF.

The CDR3 is CASSLYFYLNRTSKEQFF. CDR3 sequence (DNA): TGTGCCAGCAGTCTCTACTTTTACCTGAACCGGACTAGTAAGGAGCAGTTCTTC. This chain uses TRBV27 with TRBJ2-1, with 7 bases fitting TRBD2. Losses at the gene ends were 5 bases for V and 10 bases for J; bases not matched to a gene: 23. The CDR3 loop spans 18 amino acids. The V gene's germline CDR1 is MNHEY and CDR2 SMNVEV (reference sequence).

The rearrangement joins TRBV19 to TRBJ2-1; TRBD1 matches 8 bases. Germline CDR1 and CDR2: LNHDA and SQIVND (reference sequence). V gave up 9 bases and J gave up 2 bases; unmatched junction bases: 9. The length of the CDR3 is 15 residues. As DNA, the CDR3 is TGTGCCAGCCACAATGGACAGGGAACCTACAATGAGCAGTTCTTC. Translating it yields CASHNGQGTYNEQFF.

The chain links TRBV6-5 to TRBJ2-5; D unresolved. The CDR3 consists of 14 residues. V lost 2 bases and J lost 3, with 10 bases in between. Germline V gives CDR1 MNHEY, CDR2 SVGAGI. CDR3 sequence reads: CASSYLNEEETQYF. The CDR3, as DNA: TGTGCCAGCAGTTACCTTAACGAGGAAGAGACCCAGTACTTC.

This clone was observed a single time. The chain recombines TRBV29-1 with TRBJ2-2; D is perhaps TRBD1 or TRBD2 (5 bases each). CDR3 length: 11 residues. V lost 7 bases and J lost 5, with 8 bases in between. Per the germline V gene, CDR1 is SQVTM and CDR2 is ANQGSEA. The CDR3 is CSARGTGELFF. The CDR3 DNA reads as TGCAGCGCGAGGGGTACCGGGGAGCTGTTTTTT.

The chain employs TRBV13 and TRBJ2-3; TRBD2 agrees at 10 bases. The junction had 7 bases not matched to a gene; V was cut back by 5 bases and J by 2 bases. The germline V gene has CDR1 PRHDT and CDR2 FYEKMQ (reference sequence). The CDR3 spans 16 residues. CDR3 nucleotide sequence: TGTGCCAGCAGCGGACGGACTAGCGGTGCCACAGATACGCAGTATTTT. This codes for CASSGRTSGATDTQYF.

Worth noting for this clone: Different DNA sequences within this sample yield the same CDR3. The chain combines TRBV7-6 with TRBJ2-1, with TRBD2 matching over 7 bases. CDR1 and CDR2 (germline): SGHVS, FNYEAQ. The CDR3 contains 13 residues. V gave up 4 bases and J gave up 9 bases; unmatched junction bases: 6. The CDR3 DNA follows: TGTGCCAGCAGCTCAGGACTAGTTGCTGAGCAGTTCTTC. Its translation: CASSSGLVAEQFF.

This chain links TRBV5-5 with TRBJ2-1; D is perhaps TRBD1 (5 bases). Trimming removed 0 bases from V and 7 bases from J, with 5 bases in between. CDR1 and CDR2 (germline): SGHKS, YYEKEE (reference sequence). There are 12 residues in the CDR3. The CDR3 here is CASSLAGNEQFF. The CDR3 coding sequence is TGTGCCAGCAGCTTGGCAGGGAATGAGCAGTTCTTC.